This is a list of T cell receptor beta chains from one sample in a study of cytomegalovirus exposure and HLA in healthy donors. Profiled with immunoSEQ multiplex PCR; TCRdb holds only in-frame clones, not every one. The sample holds roughly 150,000 clones; around 81% are singletons and the top ten take around 1.5%. The sample comprised PBMCs. The receptors were sampled from a man aged 40-49 years in good health and CMV-seronegative. The CDR3 runs from the conserved cysteine through the conserved F or W. Each record gives: D gene, V gene, J gene, clone size, CDR3 DNA, CDR3 protein. The D gene is left open where the match is weak. Size values are once, few and many counts, or a class for expanded clones, and some rows have none.

TRBD1	TRBV4-2	TRBJ1-1	.	TGTGCCAGCAGCCCCCCAGGGGACAGGGGGACTGAAGCTTTCTTT	CASSPPGDRGTEAFF
.	TRBV7-9	TRBJ1-1	.	TGTGCCAGCAGCCACAGGGAAAGGAACGCTGAAGCTTTCTTT	CASSHRERNAEAFF
.	TRBV27	TRBJ2-7	.	TGTGCCAGCAGCCTAGGGGGCTACGAGCAGTACTTC	CASSLGGYEQYF
.	TRBV25-1	TRBJ2-3	.	TGTGCCAGCAGTCCCGACGTAGCCTATACGCAGTATTTT	CASSPDVAYTQYF
TRBD2	TRBV5-1	TRBJ2-2	.	TGCGCCAGCAGCTTCGGACTAGCGGGAACCGGGGAGCTGTTTTTT	CASSFGLAGTGELFF
.	TRBV25-1	TRBJ2-5	.	TGTGCCAGCAGTGAGGCGGGGACCCAAGAGACCCAGTACTTC	CASSEAGTQETQYF
TRBD1	TRBV7-2	TRBJ2-7	.	TGTGCCAGCAGCACTAGGGGGCCAACAGGGGGCGAGCAGTACTTC	CASSTRGPTGGEQYF
.	TRBV7-9	TRBJ1-1	once	TGTGCCAGCAGCACCTTACAGAGGGAGTTTGAAGCTTTCTTT	CASSTLQREFEAFF
TRBD1	TRBV28	TRBJ1-1	few	TGTGCCAGCACTTTTGACAGGGGAGCTTTCTTT	CASTFDRGAFF
.	TRBV2	TRBJ1-2	.	TGTGCCAGCAGAGGTGTGGGCAATGGCTACACCTTC	CASRGVGNGYTF
.	TRBV6-5	TRBJ1-2	.	TGTGCCAGCAGTTACGTGGACAGTTCCTATGGCTACACCTTC	CASSYVDSSYGYTF
TRBD2	TRBV30	TRBJ2-7	few	TGTGCCTGGAGTGTACAAGGGGAGGGCCCTCGATCCTACGAGCAGTACTTC	CAWSVQGEGPRSYEQYF
.	TRBV6-5	TRBJ1-1	once	TGTGCCAGCAGTTACGGCAAGAACACTGAAGCTTTCTTT	CASSYGKNTEAFF
TRBD2	TRBV5-1	TRBJ2-2	few	TGCGCCAGCAGCTTGGGACTAGCGGGAGTCACCGGGGAGCTGTTTTTT	CASSLGLAGVTGELFF
TRBD2	TRBV7-2	TRBJ2-1	few	TGTGCCAGCAGCCCACAGGCAATGGGTCTAGCGGGAAGCAATGAGCAGTTCTTC	CASSPQAMGLAGSNEQFF
.	TRBV19	TRBJ1-2	.	TGTGCCAGCCGGGAGACACTCTATGGCTACACCTTC	CASRETLYGYTF
.	TRBV5-5	TRBJ1-1	.	TGTGCCAGCAGCCCCTACCCGAACACTGAAGCTTTCTTT	CASSPYPNTEAFF
TRBD1	TRBV10-3	TRBJ2-5	.	TGTGCCATCAGTGAGTCCGACAGGGGAGGACAGACCCAGTACTTC	CAISESDRGGQTQYF
.	TRBV4-1	TRBJ1-5	.	TGCGCCAGCAGCCAAGATCGGGGGGAGAATCAGCCCCAGCATTTT	CASSQDRGENQPQHF
TRBD2	TRBV7-6	TRBJ2-7	.	TGTGCCAGCAGCTTAGAAGCGGGGGGACCCTACGAGCAGTACTTC	CASSLEAGGPYEQYF
.	TRBV29-1	TRBJ2-7	.	TGCAGCGTTGGAGGGTCAACCTACGAGCAGTACTTC	CSVGGSTYEQYF
TRBD2	TRBV7-9	TRBJ2-2	.	TGTTCCAGCAGCCCATGGCTAGCGGGAGGTACTACCGGGGAGCTGTTTTTT	CSSSPWLAGGTTGELFF
.	TRBV5-6	TRBJ2-1	few	TGTGCCAGCAGCTTGATAAAGCGGGCAGGTAATGAGCAGTTCTTC	CASSLIKRAGNEQFF
TRBD2	TRBV5-1	TRBJ2-7	.	TGCGCCAGCAGCTTGGTAGTCCTAGCGGGAGTATCCTACGAGCAGTACTTC	CASSLVVLAGVSYEQYF
.	TRBV29-1	TRBJ2-4	.	TGCAGCGTTCAAAAACTGGACAGCCTAGCCAAAAACATTCAGTACTTC	CSVQKLDSLAKNIQYF
.	TRBV28	TRBJ2-5	.	TGTGCCAGCAGCCCATCCCAAGAGACCCAGTACTTC	CASSPSQETQYF
.	TRBV19	TRBJ1-2	.	TGTGCCAGTAGTATCCCCTCAAATAGAATTGGTGGCTACACCTTC	CASSIPSNRIGGYTF